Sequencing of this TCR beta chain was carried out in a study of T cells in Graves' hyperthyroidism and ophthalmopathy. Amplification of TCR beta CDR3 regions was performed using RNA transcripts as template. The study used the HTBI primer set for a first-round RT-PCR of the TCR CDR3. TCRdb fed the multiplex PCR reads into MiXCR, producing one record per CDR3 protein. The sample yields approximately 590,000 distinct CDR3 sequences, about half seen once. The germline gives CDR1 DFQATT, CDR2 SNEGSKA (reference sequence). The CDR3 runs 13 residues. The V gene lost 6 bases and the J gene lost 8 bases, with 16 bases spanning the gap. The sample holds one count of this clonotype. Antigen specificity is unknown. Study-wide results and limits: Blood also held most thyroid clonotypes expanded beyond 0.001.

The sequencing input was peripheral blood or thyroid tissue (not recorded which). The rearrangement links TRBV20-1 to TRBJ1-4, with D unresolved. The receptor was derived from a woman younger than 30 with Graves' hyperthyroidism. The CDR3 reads CSAAARDREKLFF. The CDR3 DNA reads TGCAGTGCCGCCGCGAGGGATCGGGAAAAACTGTTTTTT.